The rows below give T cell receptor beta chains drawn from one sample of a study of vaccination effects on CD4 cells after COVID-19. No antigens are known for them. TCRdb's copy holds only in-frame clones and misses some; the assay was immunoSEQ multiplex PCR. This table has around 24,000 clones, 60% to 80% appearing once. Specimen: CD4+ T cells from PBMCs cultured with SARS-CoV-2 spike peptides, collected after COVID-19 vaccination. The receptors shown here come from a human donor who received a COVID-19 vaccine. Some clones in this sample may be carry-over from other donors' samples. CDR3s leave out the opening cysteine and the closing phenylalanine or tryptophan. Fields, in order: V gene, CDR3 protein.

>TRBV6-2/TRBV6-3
ASSPPLHVSNQPQH
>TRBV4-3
ASSQVQGFGEQF
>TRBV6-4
ASSPTWTNTGELF
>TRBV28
ASSFQPGVQY
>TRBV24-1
ATSDPARTSGGKDTQY
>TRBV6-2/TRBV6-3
ASSYSGTGNQPQH
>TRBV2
ASRYRGLADTQY
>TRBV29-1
SVELGRGTEAF
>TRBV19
ASSTHKGYSNQPQH
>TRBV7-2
ASGIRGGTNTGELF
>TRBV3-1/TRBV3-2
ASSQARSSFLGTQY
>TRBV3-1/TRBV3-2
ASSQVRGPGELF
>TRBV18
ASSTTGVGISTGELF
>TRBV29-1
SVAGTGTYGYT
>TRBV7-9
ASSPRIAAGNTIY
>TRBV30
AWSRGAGPGNTIY
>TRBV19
ASSQGASGRAGAF
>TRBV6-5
ASRRGETEAF
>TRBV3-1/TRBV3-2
ASSYGTSGGYNEQF